This is a list of T cell receptor beta chains from one sample in a study of T cell responses to AZD1222 COVID-19 vaccine. Measured with immunoSEQ multiplex PCR; TCRdb has only the in-frame clones, and not every one. The profile shows roughly 200,000 clones, 90% to 95% of them singletons. The sample consisted of peripheral blood, taken 28 days after the second AZD1222 dose. The receptors were gathered from an adult who received the AZD1222 COVID-19 vaccine. The CDR3 runs from the conserved cysteine through the conserved F or W. A D gene is named only where the DNA matches it firmly. Rows may omit the clone size; those that give it use once, few, many or a size class.

clone size: -
V gene: TRBV19
J gene: TRBJ2-3
D gene: TRBD1
CDR3 length: 14
CDR3 protein: CASSGRDRVDTQYF
CDR3 DNA: TGTGCCAGTAGTGGGAGGGACAGGGTAGATACGCAGTATTTT

clone size: -
V gene: TRBV5-6
J gene: TRBJ2-3
D gene: -
CDR3 length: 13
CDR3 protein: CASSLRVTDTQYF
CDR3 DNA: TGTGCCAGCAGCCTCAGGGTTACAGATACGCAGTATTTT

clone size: -
V gene: TRBV5-1
J gene: TRBJ2-5
D gene: TRBD1
CDR3 length: 14
CDR3 protein: CASSPGDRGETQYF
CDR3 DNA: TGCGCCAGCAGCCCCGGGGACAGGGGCGAGACCCAGTACTTC

clone size: -
V gene: TRBV4-2
J gene: TRBJ2-3
D gene: -
CDR3 length: 16
CDR3 protein: CASSGQGGGPPDTQYF
CDR3 DNA: TGTGCCAGCAGCGGGCAAGGTGGAGGGCCCCCGGATACGCAGTATTTT

clone size: -
V gene: TRBV2
J gene: TRBJ1-2
D gene: -
CDR3 length: 13
CDR3 protein: CASIWDAGYGYTF
CDR3 DNA: TGTGCCAGCATTTGGGACGCAGGATATGGCTACACCTTC

clone size: -
V gene: TRBV6-5
J gene: TRBJ2-7
D gene: -
CDR3 length: 14
CDR3 protein: CASSYMAGGYEQYF
CDR3 DNA: TGTGCCAGCAGTTACATGGCAGGGGGGTACGAGCAGTACTTC

clone size: once
V gene: TRBV9
J gene: TRBJ1-3
D gene: TRBD1
CDR3 length: 17
CDR3 protein: CASSFNPRQGMRNTIYF
CDR3 DNA: TGTGCCAGCAGCTTCAACCCTCGACAGGGAATGAGAAACACCATATATTTT

clone size: -
V gene: TRBV12-3/TRBV12-4
J gene: TRBJ2-5
D gene: -
CDR3 length: 12
CDR3 protein: CASSPGGETQYF
CDR3 DNA: TGTGCCAGCAGTCCCGGCGGGGAGACCCAGTACTTC

clone size: once
V gene: TRBV19
J gene: TRBJ2-3
D gene: TRBD1
CDR3 length: 14
CDR3 protein: CASSRQGPEDTQYF
CDR3 DNA: TGTGCCAGTAGTAGACAGGGCCCTGAGGATACGCAGTATTTT

clone size: -
V gene: TRBV19
J gene: TRBJ2-3
D gene: TRBD2
CDR3 length: 18
CDR3 protein: CASRRTSGGSRRADTQYF
CDR3 DNA: TGTGCCAGTAGAAGGACTAGCGGGGGCTCACGGCGGGCAGATACGCAGTATTTT

clone size: -
V gene: TRBV6-4
J gene: TRBJ1-5
D gene: TRBD1
CDR3 length: 16
CDR3 protein: CASSDSGQGAVQPQHF
CDR3 DNA: TGTGCCAGCAGTGACTCCGGACAGGGGGCCGTTCAGCCCCAGCATTTT

clone size: -
V gene: TRBV19
J gene: TRBJ1-1
D gene: -
CDR3 length: 16
CDR3 protein: CASSLRDLMLNTEAFF
CDR3 DNA: TGTGCCAGTAGTCTCCGGGACTTAATGCTGAACACTGAAGCTTTCTTT

clone size: -
V gene: TRBV19
J gene: TRBJ2-1
D gene: TRBD2
CDR3 length: 16
CDR3 protein: CASRDFSGGSYNEQFF
CDR3 DNA: TGTGCCAGTAGGGACTTTAGCGGGGGCTCCTACAATGAGCAGTTCTTC

clone size: -
V gene: TRBV24-1
J gene: TRBJ2-5
D gene: -
CDR3 length: 11
CDR3 protein: CATPLQETQYF
CDR3 DNA: TGTGCCACGCCTCTTCAAGAGACCCAGTACTTC

clone size: -
V gene: TRBV11-2
J gene: TRBJ1-6
D gene: -
CDR3 length: 14
CDR3 protein: CASSSSSYNSPLHF
CDR3 DNA: TGTGCCAGCAGCTCCAGCTCCTATAATTCACCCCTCCACTTT

clone size: -
V gene: TRBV25-1
J gene: TRBJ1-4
D gene: -
CDR3 length: 14
CDR3 protein: CASSEYSFNEKLFF
CDR3 DNA: TGTGCCAGCAGTGAATACTCCTTCAATGAAAAACTGTTTTTT

clone size: -
V gene: TRBV11-1
J gene: TRBJ2-7
D gene: -
CDR3 length: 14
CDR3 protein: CASSLAGGTYEQYF
CDR3 DNA: TGTGCCAGCAGCTTAGCGGGGGGCACCTACGAGCAGTACTTC

clone size: few
V gene: TRBV7-9
J gene: TRBJ2-7
D gene: -
CDR3 length: 13
CDR3 protein: CASSFPAVGEQYF
CDR3 DNA: TGTGCCAGCAGCTTCCCCGCGGTGGGCGAGCAGTACTTC

clone size: -
V gene: TRBV6-2/TRBV6-3
J gene: TRBJ2-1
D gene: -
CDR3 length: 12
CDR3 protein: CASSYSQGKVFF
CDR3 DNA: TGTGCCAGCAGTTACTCACAGGGTAAGGTGTTCTTC

clone size: -
V gene: TRBV18
J gene: TRBJ1-4
D gene: -
CDR3 length: 16
CDR3 protein: CASSPNRRATNEKLFF
CDR3 DNA: TGTGCCAGCTCACCAAATCGAAGGGCAACTAATGAAAAACTGTTTTTT

clone size: -
V gene: TRBV4-2
J gene: TRBJ1-1
D gene: TRBD1
CDR3 length: 15
CDR3 protein: CASSQQDRGNTEAFF
CDR3 DNA: TGTGCCAGCAGCCAACAAGACAGGGGGAACACTGAAGCTTTCTTT

clone size: -
V gene: TRBV7-2
J gene: TRBJ2-5
D gene: TRBD1
CDR3 length: 14
CDR3 protein: CASSRDRGGETQYF
CDR3 DNA: TGTGCCAGCAGCCGTGACAGGGGCGGAGAGACCCAGTACTTC

clone size: -
V gene: TRBV20-1
J gene: TRBJ1-2
D gene: -
CDR3 length: 12
CDR3 protein: CSASPVNTGYTF
CDR3 DNA: TGCAGTGCTAGTCCTGTAAATACGGGCTACACCTTC

clone size: -
V gene: TRBV5-6
J gene: TRBJ1-2
D gene: TRBD1
CDR3 length: 15
CDR3 protein: CASSLETGINYGYTF
CDR3 DNA: TGTGCCAGCAGCTTGGAGACAGGGATAAACTATGGCTACACCTTC

clone size: -
V gene: TRBV4-2
J gene: TRBJ1-6
D gene: -
CDR3 length: 14
CDR3 protein: CASSFDRRDSPLHF
CDR3 DNA: TGTGCCAGCAGCTTCGACAGGCGGGATTCACCCCTCCACTTT

clone size: -
V gene: TRBV7-9
J gene: TRBJ2-3
D gene: TRBD2
CDR3 length: 17
CDR3 protein: CASSPGLAGARTDTQYF
CDR3 DNA: TGTGCCAGCAGCCCGGGACTAGCGGGTGCCCGGACAGATACGCAGTATTTT

clone size: -
V gene: TRBV6-5
J gene: TRBJ1-3
D gene: -
CDR3 length: 16
CDR3 protein: CASSYSRAGARNTIYF
CDR3 DNA: TGTGCCAGCAGTTACTCGCGGGCGGGTGCACGAAACACCATATATTTT

clone size: -
V gene: TRBV6-5
J gene: TRBJ1-1
D gene: -
CDR3 length: 15
CDR3 protein: CASSYRLLGGTEAFF
CDR3 DNA: TGTGCCAGCAGTTACAGGTTATTAGGAGGCACTGAAGCTTTCTTT